This T cell receptor (beta chain) is from a study of siplizumab effects on memory and regulatory T cells. Germline V gene data show CDR1 as SGDLS and CDR2 as YYNGEE. V lost 0 bases, J lost 11 bases, and 8 bases lay in between. The CDR3 sequence is 11 residues long. Study observations and caveats: The authors did not confirm suppressive function in proliferating Tregs from siplizumab cultures.

This clone appeared once. What it binds is not known. TCRdb's copy holds only in-frame clones and misses some; the assay was immunoSEQ multiplex PCR. This table holds tens of thousands of clones, 93% found once. The TCR originated in a human donor in good health. Material: CD8+ T cells sorted from blood. This chain links TRBV9 with TRBJ1-1; D unresolved. The CDR3 sequence: CASSVGEEAFF. The CDR3 bases are TGTGCCAGCAGCGTAGGGGAAGAGGCTTTCTTT.